This T cell receptor beta chain was sequenced during a study of T-cell reconstitution after alpha-beta-depleted transplantation in children. Germline CDR1 LNHNV, CDR2 YYDKDF (reference sequence). The CDR3 sequence is 12 residues long. Trimming took off 4 bases at V and 10 bases at J, with 11 bases between the two ends. Ten or more counts support this clonotype. A library of TCRbeta sequences, prepared with unique molecular identifiers, was generated. Each CDR3 protein gets one entry after TCRdb re-called the PCR reads with MiXCR. The sample has a few hundred thousand distinct CDR3 sequences; approximately 41% are singletons.

This specimen was PBMCs, taken before TCRalphabeta/CD19-depleted stem cell transplant. The chain joins TRBV15 to TRBJ2-1; D may be TRBD2 (5 bases). The TCR originated in a girl aged 2-10 years with aplastic anemia, due to receive a stem cell transplant. CDR3 sequence reads: CATSTPQREQFF. The CDR3 region has the DNA TGTGCCACCAGCACACCCCAGCGGGAGCAGTTCTTC.